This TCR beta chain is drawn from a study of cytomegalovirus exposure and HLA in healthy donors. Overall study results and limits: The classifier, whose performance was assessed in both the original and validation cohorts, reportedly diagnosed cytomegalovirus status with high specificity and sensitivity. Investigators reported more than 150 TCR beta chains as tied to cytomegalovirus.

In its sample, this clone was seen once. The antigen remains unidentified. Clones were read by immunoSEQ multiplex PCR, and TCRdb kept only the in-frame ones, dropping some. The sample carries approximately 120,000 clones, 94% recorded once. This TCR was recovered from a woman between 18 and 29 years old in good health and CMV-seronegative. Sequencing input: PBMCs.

CDR3 DNA sequence: TGTGCCAGCCGAACAGAGGGCAGCGAAAAACTGTTTTTT. Translation: CASRTEGSEKLFF. This chain links TRBV2 with TRBJ1-4; D is undetermined. With 8 bases removed from V and 8 bases from J, the gap between germline ends came to 15 bases. CDR3 length: 13 amino acids. Germline CDR1 is SNHLY and CDR2 is FYNNEI.